The 9 T cell receptor beta chains below all came from one sample that was sequenced in a study of T cell responses to AZD1222 COVID-19 vaccine (dated by TCRdb to 2020 to 2023). The library came from the immunoSEQ multiplex PCR assay. This immuneACCESS table, as held by TCRdb, lists in-frame sequences with V and J called but not all clones. Of the missing ones, under half trace to an unresolved V gene in checked studies; the others have no known cause. The sample table shows under 150,000 clones, and roughly nine tenths are seen once. The ten largest clones capture approximately 30% of the sample. Explained via the paper, the time point label denotes: baseline before first vaccination. Sequenced here: peripheral blood, sampled on day 0 of AZD1222 vaccination. The receptors shown here come from an adult in good health.

The genes are TRBV28 and TRBJ2-5; a weak D match, TRBD2 (7 bases). Deletions cut 4 bases from V and 5 bases from J, with 17 bases between. The germline V gene encodes CDR1 MDHEN and CDR2 SYDVKM. The CDR3 has 15 residues. CDR3 sequence: CASSSPSGGLETQYF. The CDR3 DNA is TGTGCCAGCAGTTCGCCGTCGGGGGGCCTGGAGACCCAGTACTTC.

This chain joins TRBV27 and TRBJ2-1; 10 nucleotides match TRBD2. V dropped 10 bases and J dropped 5; count of bases not matched to a gene: 8. This CDR3 is 14 amino acids long. The germline V gene encodes CDR1 MNHEY and CDR2 SMNVEV (reference sequence). This CDR3 reads CAIKIAGGNNEQFF. The CDR3 nucleotides are TGTGCCATTAAGATAGCGGGAGGTAACAATGAGCAGTTCTTC.

The chain recombines TRBV5-1 with TRBJ2-1; TRBD2 matches 12 bases. Germline CDR1 reads SGHRS; CDR2 reads YFSETQ. V lost 4 bases, J lost 6 bases, and 5 bases stayed unmatched. The CDR3 extends over 15 amino acids. CDR3 bases: TGCGCCAGCAGCAGGACTAGCGGGGTATCCAATGAGCAGTTCTTC. It is translated as CASSRTSGVSNEQFF.

The V gene is TRBV5-1, the J gene TRBJ1-5; no clear D gene. The CDR3 covers 13 residues. Germline values: CDR1 SGHRS, CDR2 YFSETQ. Trimming left V 2 bases short and J 0 bases short, with 3 bases between. In DNA form, the CDR3 reads TGCGCCAGCAGCTTATTTAGCAATCAGCCCCAGCATTTT. This translates into CASSLFSNQPQHF.

The rearrangement joins TRBV27 to TRBJ1-2; D is uncertain. The germline CDR1 and CDR2 sequences are MNHEY and SMNVEV (reference sequence). V dropped 4 bases and J dropped 0 bases, with 12 bases sitting between them. The CDR3 consists of 15 residues. CDR3 sequence reads: CASSSQVLANYGYTF. DNA for the CDR3: TGTGCCAGCAGTTCGCAGGTCTTAGCTAACTATGGCTACACCTTC.

There are a few counts of this clone. V gene TRBV30 combines with J gene TRBJ1-2; D perhaps matches TRBD1 (5 bases). In germline, CDR1 is GTSNPN, CDR2 SVGIG (reference sequence). This CDR3 region has 13 residues. With 6 bases removed from V and 5 bases from J, the gap between germline ends came to 16 bases. CDR3 sequence (DNA): TGTGCCTGCCGCGGGACCACTTATTATGGCTACACCTTC. It yields the protein CACRGTTYYGYTF.

The chain has TRBV10-3 and TRBJ1-1; D is uncertain. This CDR3 is 12 amino acids long. CDR1 is ENHRY and CDR2 is SYGVKD in the germline V gene. V dropped 9 bases and J dropped 3 bases, with 11 bases sitting between them. This chain's CDR3 is CAIWERDTEAFF. DNA of the CDR3: TGTGCCATTTGGGAGAGGGACACTGAAGCTTTCTTT.

V and J are TRBV27 and TRBJ1-5, with D uncertain. This CDR3 has 12 amino acids. V was pared by 3 bases and J by 7 bases, with 7 bases between. Germline loops: CDR1 MNHEY, CDR2 SMNVEV (reference sequence). This chain's CDR3 is CASSFPGQPQHF. DNA of the CDR3: TGTGCCAGCAGTTTTCCAGGACAGCCCCAGCATTTT.

This chain connects TRBV5-1 to TRBJ1-1, with 8 bases lining up with TRBD1. The V segment lost 0 bases and the J segment 2 bases; nucleotides outside the gene matches: 6. CDR1 is SGHRS, CDR2 YFSETQ, per germline. The CDR3 length is 16 residues. For the CDR3, the DNA is TGCGCCAGCAGCTTGGGACAGGGGACTTTCAACACTGAAGCTTTCTTT. The encoded protein is CASSLGQGTFNTEAFF.